Below are 26 T cell receptor beta chains sequenced from a single sample in a study of cytomegalovirus exposure and HLA in healthy donors (dated by TCRdb to the late 2010s). Library method: the immunoSEQ multiplex PCR assay. For the multiplex PCR, a mixture combining 60 forward primers for TCR Vbeta segments and 13 reverse primers for TCR Jbeta segments was used. The table comes from immuneACCESS by way of TCRdb, which keeps in-frame sequences with V and J called. Part of the clones is missing from these tables; in studies checked, under half for an unresolved V gene and the rest for unknown reasons. Across this sample there are 160,000 or so clones, with about four fifths seen only once. 8% to 10% of the sample comes from the top ten. The source material was PBMCs. Source of these receptors: a male donor in good health and CMV-seropositive.

This clone was observed once. The gene calls are TRBV6-6 and TRBJ2-1; TRBD2 matches 9 bases. The CDR3 loop spans 15 amino acids. Per germline, CDR1 MNHNY and CDR2 SVGAGI (reference sequence). Germline trimming cut 6 bases from V and 0 bases from J; bases unmatched to any gene: 3. The CDR3 protein is CASSHSGSSYNEQFF. The CDR3 DNA is TGTGCCAGCAGCCATAGCGGGAGCTCCTACAATGAGCAGTTCTTC.

This chain links TRBV30 with TRBJ1-5; D might be TRBD1 (5 bases). CDR1 is GTSNPN and CDR2 is SVGIG in the germline V gene (reference sequence). The CDR3 spans 13 residues. V was pared by 5 bases and J by 0 bases, with 8 bases between. CDR3 region: CAWETASNQPQHF. The CDR3 DNA follows: TGTGCCTGGGAGACAGCTAGCAATCAGCCCCAGCATTTT.

To note about this clone: At one boundary the junction diverges from the germline segment, which might be a read error. V usage is TRBV27 and J usage is TRBJ2-6, with a possible D match to TRBD1 (5 bases). Germline-derived CDR1 and CDR2 are MNHEY and SMNVEV (reference sequence). The CDR3 is 16 residues long. CDR3 in DNA: TGTGCCAGCAGTTTTGGGCTGTACTCTGGGGCCAACGGCCTGACTTTC. It encodes CASSFGLYSGANGLTF. Filled out from reference TRBV27 and TRBJ2-6, the complete variable domain reads EAQVTQNPRYLITVTGKKLTVTCSQNMNHEYMSWYRQDPGLGLRQIYYSMNVEVTDKGDVPEGYKVSRKEKRNFPLILESPSPNQTSLYFCASSFGLYSGANGLTFGAGSRLTVL.

The chain couples TRBV19 to TRBJ1-5; TRBD1 agrees at 7 bases. The CDR3 has 14 amino acids. The ends lost 5 bases at V and 0 bases at J; junction bases unmatched: 1. The germline V gene encodes CDR1 LNHDA and CDR2 SQIVND (reference sequence). The CDR3 region has the DNA TGTGCCAGTAGTCGACAGGGTAGCAATCAGCCCCAGCATTTT. It codes for CASSRQGSNQPQHF.

V usage is TRBV19 and J usage is TRBJ1-2; TRBD1 might be the D (6 bases). CDR1 LNHDA and CDR2 SQIVND come from the germline V gene (reference sequence). V lost 2 bases, J lost 8 bases, and 9 bases lay in between. This CDR3 contains 12 residues. CDR3 sequence reads: CASSIRGKGYTF. CDR3 DNA: TGTGCCAGTAGTATAAGGGGGAAAGGCTACACCTTC.

V usage is TRBV9 and J usage is TRBJ2-7, with TRBD1 as a possible D gene (6 bases). This CDR3 contains 14 residues. The V and J ends lost 0 bases and 3 bases respectively, with 10 bases between them. Germline V gives CDR1 SGDLS, CDR2 YYNGEE. In DNA form, the CDR3 reads TGTGCCAGCAGCGTAGCAACAGGGAGCTACGAGCAGTACTTC. Its protein product is CASSVATGSYEQYF.

The J gene is TRBJ2-1, the V gene TRBV5-1, with TRBD2 matching 8 bases. The germline V gene has CDR1 SGHRS and CDR2 YFSETQ. The trim removed 0 bases at V and 4 bases at J, leaving 3 bases unmatched. The CDR3 totals 15 residues. This chain's CDR3 is CASSLGTSGYNEQFF. In DNA form, the CDR3 reads TGCGCCAGCAGCTTGGGCACTAGCGGTTACAATGAGCAGTTCTTC.

This chain uses TRBV6-1 with TRBJ2-7; D remains ambiguous. Germline V gene lookup returns CDR1 MNHNS and CDR2 SASEGT. V shed 3 bases and J shed 3 bases, with 9 bases lying between them. The CDR3 consists of 13 residues. CDR3 sequence: CASSDNSHYEQYF. For the CDR3, the DNA is TGTGCCAGCAGTGACAACAGTCACTACGAGCAGTACTTC.

CDR3 sequence: CASSHLAGGYNEQFF. The CDR3 region has the DNA TGTGCCAGCAGCCATCTAGCGGGAGGCTACAATGAGCAGTTCTTC. V gene TRBV14 combines with J gene TRBJ2-1, with TRBD2 matching 11 bases. The length of the CDR3 is 15 residues. The trim removed 3 bases at V and 3 bases at J, leaving 1 base unmatched. CDR1 is SGHDN, CDR2 FVKESK, per germline.

The chain joins TRBV2 to TRBJ1-4; TRBD1 aligns across 10 bases. This CDR3 spans 14 amino acids. Germline trimming cut 4 bases from V and 10 bases from J; bases unmatched to any gene: 6. Per germline, CDR1 SNHLY and CDR2 FYNNEI. The CDR3 loop reads CASSVGTGVGKLFF. The CDR3 nucleotides read TGTGCCAGCAGTGTCGGGACAGGGGTTGGAAAACTGTTTTTT.

The CDR3 spells CASRTGQGTDTQYF. As DNA, the CDR3 is TGTGCCAGCAGGACGGGACAGGGGACAGATACGCAGTATTTT. The V call is TRBV5-4, the J call TRBJ2-3, with 10 bases that match TRBD1. CDR1 and CDR2 (germline): SGHNT, YYREEE (reference sequence). The CDR3 loop spans 14 amino acids. V lost 5 bases to trimming and J lost 3 bases; unmatched junction nucleotides: 3.

This chain links TRBV5-4 with TRBJ2-2; D possibly corresponds to TRBD1 (6 bases). The CDR3 covers 16 residues. The V end was cut by 5 bases, the J end by 4 bases, with 18 bases between. The germline CDR1 and CDR2 sequences are SGHNT and YYREEE (reference sequence). The CDR3 region has the DNA TGTGCCAGCAGTCCCATGACAGGCCTCGGCACCGGGGAGCTGTTTTTT. Translated, it gives CASSPMTGLGTGELFF.

V is TRBV7-8 and J is TRBJ1-5; 7 bases align to TRBD1. Losses at the gene ends were 1 base for V and 2 bases for J; bases not matched to a gene: 2. The CDR3 contains 15 residues. Germline V gene lookup returns CDR1 SGHVS and CDR2 FQNEAQ. The CDR3 reads CASSLGGQGNQPQHF. CDR3 nucleotides: TGTGCCAGCAGCTTAGGTGGACAGGGCAATCAGCCCCAGCATTTT.

In its sample, this clone was seen a few times. This chain connects TRBV11-2 to TRBJ1-4; perhaps TRBD1 as D (6 bases). V lost 8 bases to trimming and J lost 7 bases, with 14 bases between them. Germline lookup yields CDR1 SGHAT and CDR2 FQNNGV. This CDR3 spans 13 amino acids. The CDR3 nucleotides read TGTGCCAGCTCCTTAACAGGGCGTGAAAAACTGTTTTTT. It encodes CASSLTGREKLFF.

V and J are TRBV11-2 and TRBJ1-1, with a possible D match to TRBD1 (5 bases). Germline-derived CDR1 and CDR2 are SGHAT and FQNNGV. The CDR3 length is 14 residues. Trimming cost V 10 bases and J 2 bases, with 17 bases left between them. CDR3 in amino acids: CATRLGGSNTEAFF. The CDR3 nucleotides read TGTGCCACACGCTTGGGGGGGTCAAACACTGAAGCTTTCTTT.

The chain couples TRBV5-1 to TRBJ2-3; 11 bases agree with TRBD1. The ends lost 4 bases at V and 4 bases at J; junction bases unmatched: 2. CDR3 size: 14 residues. CDR1 and CDR2 from the germline V gene are SGHRS and YFSETQ. CDR3 sequence: CASSGQGASDTQYF. CDR3 coding DNA: TGCGCCAGCAGCGGACAGGGGGCCTCAGATACGCAGTATTTT. The variable domain in full, completed from reference TRBV5-1 and TRBJ2-3, reads KAGVTQTPRYLIKTRGQQVTLSCSPISGHRSVSWYQQTPGQGLQFLFEYFSETQRNKGNFPGRFSGRQFSNSRSEMNVSTLELGDSALYLCASSGQGASDTQYFGPGTRLTVL.

This rearrangement joins TRBV28 to TRBJ2-2; 9 bases align to TRBD2. Germline CDR1 is MDHEN and CDR2 is SYDVKM. The CDR3 consists of 16 residues. After removal of 4 bases from V and 6 bases from J, the junction contained 9 bases not matched to a gene. CDR3 DNA sequence: TGTGCCAGCAGTTCCTCGGGCCTAGCGGGGCCCGGGGAGCTGTTTTTT. It specifies CASSSSGLAGPGELFF.

The CDR3 loop is CASSPSQAFNQPQHF. The CDR3 nucleotides read TGTGCCAGTAGTCCAAGCCAGGCTTTCAATCAGCCCCAGCATTTT. The chain joins TRBV19 to TRBJ1-5; D gene uncertain. Trimming took off 5 bases at V and 3 bases at J, with 14 bases between the two ends. The CDR3 runs 15 residues. Germline-derived CDR1 and CDR2 are LNHDA and SQIVND (reference sequence).

The CDR3 DNA reads TGTGCCAGCAGTTTCCAAGTGACTAGCGTTCACTACGAGCAGTACTTC. This encodes CASSFQVTSVHYEQYF. The chain carries TRBV27 and TRBJ2-7, with TRBD2 matching over 8 bases. Germline lookup yields CDR1 MNHEY and CDR2 SMNVEV (reference sequence). The CDR3 consists of 16 residues. Trimming cost V 3 bases and J 3 bases; bases outside gene matches: 10.

V usage is TRBV5-6 and J usage is TRBJ2-6, with 7 positions matching TRBD1. Trimming removed 4 bases from V and 1 base from J; junction bases left unmatched: 8. Germline assignment: CDR1 SGHDT and CDR2 YYEEEE. There are 17 residues in the CDR3. The CDR3 nucleotides are TGTGCCAGCAGCGAGGGACAGTTTTTATCTGGGGCCAACGTCCTGACTTTC. This gives the protein CASSEGQFLSGANVLTF. The full variable domain, completed using reference TRBV5-6 and TRBJ2-6, is DAGVTQSPTHLIKTRGQQVTLRCSPKSGHDTVSWYQQALGQGPQFIFQYYEEEERQRGNFPDRFSGHQFPNYSSELNVNALLLGDSALYLCASSEGQFLSGANVLTFGAGSRLTVL.

The genes are TRBV5-1 and TRBJ1-1; no reliable D call. This CDR3 comprises 13 residues. Between the trimmed V and J ends, which lost 4 bases and 0 bases, there was a span of 7 bases. CDR1 and CDR2 from the germline V gene are SGHRS and YFSETQ. The CDR3 region is CASSIGVNTEAFF. The CDR3 bases are TGCGCCAGCAGCATCGGGGTGAACACTGAAGCTTTCTTT.

V and J are TRBV4-1 and TRBJ2-1, with 7 bases identical to TRBD2. This CDR3 has 14 amino acids. Per the germline V gene, CDR1 is MGHRA and CDR2 is YSYEKL. V was pared by 1 base and J by 7 bases, with 4 bases of the junction left unmatched. CDR3 coding DNA: TGCGCCAGCAGCCAAGTGGGGAGGGCGAATGAGCAGTTCTTC. Translated, it gives CASSQVGRANEQFF.

Here the CDR3 reads CASSIQGPGLRNEQFF. The DNA of the CDR3 is TGTGCCAGTAGTATTCAGGGTCCGGGACTACGCAATGAGCAGTTCTTC. This chain uses TRBV19 with TRBJ2-1; 7 bases align to TRBD2. CDR1 LNHDA and CDR2 SQIVND come from the germline V gene (reference sequence). The CDR3 contains 16 residues. J lost 6 bases, V lost 3 bases, and 11 bases had no gene match.

The CDR3, as DNA: TGTGCCAGCAGTACTCCTAGCGGGAGAGGGTACGAGCAGTACTTC. Protein product: CASSTPSGRGYEQYF. The chain joins TRBV28 to TRBJ2-7; 10 bases match TRBD2. This CDR3 region has 15 residues. Germline V gene sequence: CDR1 MDHEN, CDR2 SYDVKM. With 5 bases clipped from V and 4 bases from J, the junction kept 8 bases outside the gene matches.

This chain connects TRBV2 to TRBJ2-2; TRBD2 matches at 9 bases. Losses at the gene ends were 2 bases for V and 7 bases for J; bases not matched to a gene: 5. CDR3 length: 15 residues. The germline V gene has CDR1 SNHLY and CDR2 FYNNEI. This CDR3 reads CASSEFSAGGGELFF. The CDR3 DNA sequence: TGTGCCAGCAGTGAATTCTCAGCGGGAGGCGGGGAGCTGTTTTTT.

The chain recombines TRBV15 with TRBJ2-2, with D hard to call. Germline V lookup: CDR1 LNHNV, CDR2 YYDKDF (reference sequence). The CDR3 consists of 13 residues. V was clipped by 6 bases and J by 2 bases, with 7 bases between them. This chain's CDR3 is CATRSPNTGELFF. CDR3 coding DNA: TGTGCCACCAGGTCCCCTAACACCGGGGAGCTGTTTTTT.